This T cell receptor beta chain was identified during a study of blood T cell repertoires in COVID-19. Profiling relied on immunoSEQ multiplex PCR, and the TCRdb table lists in-frame clones only, not all of them. The sample holds about 120,000 clones, roughly 80% seen once. The CDR3 totals 15 residues. V shed 3 bases and J shed 6 bases, with 16 bases lying between them. Germline V gene lookup returns CDR1 MGHRA and CDR2 YSYEKL. The sequenced sample was peripheral blood. The gene calls are TRBV4-1 and TRBJ2-3; the D gene is possibly TRBD2 (5 bases). The receptor comes from a man aged 50 to 60 with acute or convalescent COVID-19. CDR3: CASSHRLAGGDTQYF. The CDR3 coding sequence is TGCGCCAGCAGCCACCGTCTGGCGGGCGGGGATACGCAGTATTTT.